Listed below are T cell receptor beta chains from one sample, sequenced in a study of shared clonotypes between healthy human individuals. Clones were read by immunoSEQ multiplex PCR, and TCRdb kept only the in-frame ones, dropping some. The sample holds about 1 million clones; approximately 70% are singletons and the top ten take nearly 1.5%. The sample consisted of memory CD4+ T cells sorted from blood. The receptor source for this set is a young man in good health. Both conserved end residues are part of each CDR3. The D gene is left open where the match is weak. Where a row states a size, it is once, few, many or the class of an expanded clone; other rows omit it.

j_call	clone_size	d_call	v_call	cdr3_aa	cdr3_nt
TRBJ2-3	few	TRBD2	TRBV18	CASSGQQGLGTDTQYF	TGTGCCAGCTCAGGACAACAGGGACTAGGTACAGATACGCAGTATTTT
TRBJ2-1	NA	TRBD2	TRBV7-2	CASSAGLAGGPDNEQFF	TGTGCCAGCAGCGCGGGACTAGCGGGAGGGCCTGACAATGAGCAGTTCTTC
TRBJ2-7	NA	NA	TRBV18	CASSPVTGGGDEQYF	TGTGCCAGCTCACCCGTGACAGGAGGAGGGGACGAGCAGTACTTC
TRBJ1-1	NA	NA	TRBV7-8	CASSIGGNTEAFF	TGTGCCAGCAGCATCGGCGGGAACACTGAAGCTTTCTTT
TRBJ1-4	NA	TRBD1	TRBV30	CAWTRLTGNNEKLFF	TGTGCCTGGACAAGACTGACAGGGAATAATGAAAAACTGTTTTTT
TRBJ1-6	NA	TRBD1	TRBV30	CAWTSYDRVSSPLHF	TGTGCCTGGACGAGTTATGACAGGGTTAGCTCACCCCTCCACTTT
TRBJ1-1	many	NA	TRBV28	CASTPTGNTEAFF	TGTGCCAGCACCCCGACGGGGAACACTGAAGCTTTCTTT
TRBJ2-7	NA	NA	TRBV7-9	CASSFQMGEQYF	TGTGCCAGCAGCTTCCAGATGGGTGAGCAGTACTTC
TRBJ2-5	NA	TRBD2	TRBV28	CAAGGQWETQYF	TGTGCCGCGGGGGGCCAGTGGGAGACCCAGTACTTC
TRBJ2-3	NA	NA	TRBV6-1	CASSALRGVVDTQYF	TGTGCCAGCAGTGCGTTGCGGGGCGTAGTAGATACGCAGTATTTT
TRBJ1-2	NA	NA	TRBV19	CASGFGGGYTF	TGTGCCAGCGGATTTGGTGGCGGCTACACCTTC
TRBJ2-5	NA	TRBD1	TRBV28	CASRLGDRVLETQYF	TGTGCCAGCAGGTTGGGGGACAGGGTCTTAGAGACCCAGTACTTC
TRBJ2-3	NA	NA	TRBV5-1	CASSSGLTGTQYF	TGCGCCAGCAGCTCGGGGTTGACGGGTACGCAGTATTTT
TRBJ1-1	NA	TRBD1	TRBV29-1	CSVDRGAFF	TGCAGCGTCGACAGGGGTGCTTTCTTT
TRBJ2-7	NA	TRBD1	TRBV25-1	CASRGQTYEQYF	TGTGCCAGTAGGGGACAGACCTACGAGCAGTACTTC
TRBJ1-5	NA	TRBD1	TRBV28	CASSLYRGVNRPQHF	TGTGCCAGCAGTTTATACAGGGGAGTCAATCGGCCCCAGCATTTT
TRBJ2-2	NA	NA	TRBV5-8	CASSLPGEGTGELFF	TGTGCCAGCAGCTTGCCAGGGGAGGGCACCGGGGAGCTGTTTTTT
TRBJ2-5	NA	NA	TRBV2	CASSRTEQETQYF	TGTGCCAGCAGTCGGACGGAGCAAGAGACCCAGTACTTC
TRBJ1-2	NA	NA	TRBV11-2	CASSLGGLNYGYTF	TGTGCCAGCAGCTTAGGAGGGTTGAACTATGGCTACACCTTC
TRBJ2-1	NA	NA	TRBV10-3	CAISESGLSYNEQFF	TGTGCCATCAGTGAATCGGGTTTATCTTACAATGAGCAGTTCTTC
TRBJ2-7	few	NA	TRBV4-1	CASSQVQAQGRQYF	TGCGCCAGCAGCCAGGTTCAGGCACAGGGAAGGCAGTACTTC
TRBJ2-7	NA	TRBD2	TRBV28	CASSFSLARSYEQYF	TGTGCCAGCAGTTTCTCACTAGCGCGCTCCTACGAGCAGTACTTC
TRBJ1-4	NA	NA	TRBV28	CASSLVGGYEKLFF	TGTGCCAGCAGTTTAGTAGGGGGTTATGAAAAACTGTTTTTT
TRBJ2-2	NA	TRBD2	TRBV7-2	CASTPASGPGELFF	TGTGCCAGCACCCCGGCTAGCGGTCCCGGGGAGCTGTTTTTT
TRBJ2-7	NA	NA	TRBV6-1	CASTLFGEQYF	TGTGCCAGCACCCTCTTCGGGGAGCAGTACTTC
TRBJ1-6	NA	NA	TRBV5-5	CASSMQGVRSPLHF	TGTGCCAGCAGCATGCAGGGAGTACGTTCACCCCTCCACTTT
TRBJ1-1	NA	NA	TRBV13	CASSTHPRGYNTEAFF	TGTGCCAGCAGCACCCACCCCAGGGGCTACAACACTGAAGCTTTCTTT
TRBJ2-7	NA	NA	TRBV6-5	CAARGTYEQYF	TGTGCCGCCAGGGGAACCTACGAGCAGTACTTC
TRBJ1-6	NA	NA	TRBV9	CASSAPRSGGYNSPLHF	TGTGCCAGCAGCGCACCCAGGTCGGGGGGCTATAATTCACCCCTCCACTTT
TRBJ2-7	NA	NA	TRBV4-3	CASSQDFTGEQYF	TGCGCCAGCAGCCAAGATTTCACGGGCGAGCAGTACTTC
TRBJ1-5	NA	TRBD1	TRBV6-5	CASSYSGGGNQPQHF	TGTGCCAGCAGTTACTCAGGGGGCGGAAATCAGCCCCAGCATTTT
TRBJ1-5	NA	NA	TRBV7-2	CASSATGTTTQHF	TGTGCCAGCAGCGCAACCGGGACTACGACCCAGCATTTT
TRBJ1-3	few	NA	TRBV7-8	CASEEGTGNTIYF	TGTGCCAGCGAAGAGGGAACCGGAAACACCATATATTTT
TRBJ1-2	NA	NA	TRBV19	CASTLGSGGVYGYTF	TGTGCCAGTACCCTGGGGTCCGGGGGCGTTTATGGCTACACCTTC
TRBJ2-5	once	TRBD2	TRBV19	CASRTSGSFSETQYF	TGTGCCAGTAGGACTAGCGGGAGTTTTTCGGAGACCCAGTACTTC
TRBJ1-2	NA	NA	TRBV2	CASRPPEVWGFNYGYTF	TGTGCCAGCCGACCCCCCGAGGTATGGGGGTTTAACTATGGCTACACCTTC
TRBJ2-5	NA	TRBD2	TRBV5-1	CASSATGTSGPQETQYF	TGCGCCAGCAGCGCAACCGGGACTAGCGGCCCCCAAGAGACCCAGTACTTC
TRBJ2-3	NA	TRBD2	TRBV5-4	CASSSGTSGIDTQYF	TGTGCCAGCAGCTCCGGGACTAGCGGGATCGATACGCAGTATTTT
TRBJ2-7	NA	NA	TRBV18	CASSRQADLTYEQYF	TGTGCCAGCTCACGCCAAGCGGACCTAACCTACGAGCAGTACTTC
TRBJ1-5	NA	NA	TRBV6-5	CASRKQTFNQPQHF	TGTGCCAGCAGGAAACAGACGTTTAATCAGCCCCAGCATTTT
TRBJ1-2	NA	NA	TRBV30	CAWNERGPYGYTF	TGTGCCTGGAATGAGAGGGGACCCTATGGCTACACCTTC
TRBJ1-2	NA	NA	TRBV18	CASSPLGVGGYTF	TGTGCCAGCTCACCTCTAGGGGTGGGCGGCTACACCTTC
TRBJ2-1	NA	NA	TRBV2	CASSVGPGSYNEQFF	TGTGCCAGCAGTGTCGGGCCTGGGTCCTACAATGAGCAGTTCTTC
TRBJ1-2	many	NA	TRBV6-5	CASSPPGSYYGYTF	TGTGCCAGCAGTCCCCCGGGCAGCTACTATGGCTACACCTTC
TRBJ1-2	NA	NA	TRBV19	CASDSSRGSDYGYTF	TGTGCCAGCGACTCATCCAGGGGCTCGGACTATGGCTACACCTTC
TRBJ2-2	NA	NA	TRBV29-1	CSVEWLANTGELFF	TGCAGCGTTGAGTGGCTGGCGAACACCGGGGAGCTGTTTTTT
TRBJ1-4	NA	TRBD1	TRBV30	CAWSIRQGATNEKLFF	TGTGCCTGGAGCATCCGACAGGGGGCCACTAATGAAAAACTGTTTTTT
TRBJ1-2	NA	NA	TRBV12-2	CASRLIGTGISLNYGYTF	TGTGCAAGTCGCTTAATCGGGACAGGGATTTCTTTAAACTATGGCTACACCTTC
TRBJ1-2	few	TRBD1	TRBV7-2	CASSSGQGPGYTF	TGTGCCAGCAGCTCCGGACAGGGACCTGGCTACACCTTC
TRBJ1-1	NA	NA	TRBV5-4	CASGKDLMNTEAFF	TGTGCCAGCGGGAAGGATCTTATGAACACTGAAGCTTTCTTT
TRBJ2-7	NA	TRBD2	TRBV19	CASSRTSGSSNWYF	TGTGCCAGTAGTCGGACTAGCGGGAGTTCTAATTGGTACTTC
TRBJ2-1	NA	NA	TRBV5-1	CASSPTRSSYNEQFF	TGCGCCAGCAGCCCAACTAGATCCTCCTACAATGAGCAGTTCTTC
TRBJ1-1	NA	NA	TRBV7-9	CASSLVQGSTEAFF	TGTGCCAGCAGCTTAGTGCAGGGAAGCACTGAAGCTTTCTTT
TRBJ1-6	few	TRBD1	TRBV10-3	CAISTPTGGYHF	TGTGCCATCAGCACCCCGACAGGGGGATACCACTTT
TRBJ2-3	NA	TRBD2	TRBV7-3	CASSLMSLAGGNTDTQYF	TGTGCCAGCAGCTTAATGTCCCTAGCGGGGGGGAACACAGATACGCAGTATTTT
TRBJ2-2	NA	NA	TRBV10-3	CAISDFVRGELFF	TGTGCCATCAGTGACTTTGTACGCGGGGAGCTGTTTTTT
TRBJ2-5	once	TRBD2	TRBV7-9	CASSFGLAGGEETQYF	TGTGCCAGCAGCTTCGGACTAGCGGGAGGGGAAGAGACCCAGTACTTC
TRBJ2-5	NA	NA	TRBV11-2	CASSLVGVSQETQYF	TGTGCCAGCAGCTTAGTAGGTGTCAGTCAAGAGACCCAGTACTTC
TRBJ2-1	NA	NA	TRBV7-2	CASSPPNRVRNEQFF	TGTGCCAGCAGCCCGCCTAATAGGGTCCGGAATGAGCAGTTCTTC
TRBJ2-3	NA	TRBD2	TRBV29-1	CSVEGAGGRKDTQYF	TGCAGCGTTGAAGGAGCGGGAGGGCGAAAAGATACGCAGTATTTT